This T cell receptor beta chain was captured in a study of cytomegalovirus exposure and HLA in healthy donors. PCR was performed using 60 Vbeta and 13 Jbeta primers. Here immunoSEQ multiplex PCR was the method, and the copy in TCRdb shows in-frame clones only, minus some. The sample has over 150,000 clones, roughly 80% seen once. Germline loops: CDR1 SEHNR, CDR2 FQNEAQ (reference sequence). The V end was cut by 5 bases, the J end by 1 base, with 16 bases between. The CDR3 has 16 residues. Specimen: PBMCs. This receptor was obtained from a male donor in good health and CMV-seronegative. V is TRBV7-9 and J is TRBJ2-3; a possible D gene is TRBD2 (6 bases). CDR3 sequence: CASSLQGGGGTDTQYF. CDR3 nucleotides: TGTGCCAGCAGCCTACAAGGCGGCGGGGGCACAGATACGCAGTATTTT.